This TCR beta chain stems from a study of shared clonotypes between healthy human individuals. Study findings and constraints: Donor clonotype sharing was expected to depend on sequencing depth. There were few donors, and this limited the genetic and exposure-history diversity represented.

For this clone: Antigen unknown.

It was at deep level that the assay was run. Some 30,000 T cell genomes, or around 0.2 ug DNA, went into the sorted-subset replicate PCRs. The data were produced by immunoSEQ multiplex PCR, yet TCRdb's version contains in-frame clones alone and is incomplete. In the table there are hundreds of thousands of clones, 95% of which are singletons. Terminally differentiated effector memory CD45RA+ cells were excluded from the naive CD8 cells, which were CD45RO-negative and positively selected for CCR7. CDR1 MNHEY and CDR2 SMNVEV come from the germline V gene (reference sequence). This CDR3 comprises 13 residues. The V and J ends lost 9 bases and 3 bases respectively, with 15 bases between them.

Material: naive CD8+ T cells sorted from blood. The receptor comes from a woman in her 30s in good health. The chain employs TRBV27 and TRBJ2-7, with D uncertain. The CDR3 DNA reads as TGTGCCAGTGGTTTTTCCTCTGACTACGAGCAGTACTTC. Its translation is CASGFSSDYEQYF.